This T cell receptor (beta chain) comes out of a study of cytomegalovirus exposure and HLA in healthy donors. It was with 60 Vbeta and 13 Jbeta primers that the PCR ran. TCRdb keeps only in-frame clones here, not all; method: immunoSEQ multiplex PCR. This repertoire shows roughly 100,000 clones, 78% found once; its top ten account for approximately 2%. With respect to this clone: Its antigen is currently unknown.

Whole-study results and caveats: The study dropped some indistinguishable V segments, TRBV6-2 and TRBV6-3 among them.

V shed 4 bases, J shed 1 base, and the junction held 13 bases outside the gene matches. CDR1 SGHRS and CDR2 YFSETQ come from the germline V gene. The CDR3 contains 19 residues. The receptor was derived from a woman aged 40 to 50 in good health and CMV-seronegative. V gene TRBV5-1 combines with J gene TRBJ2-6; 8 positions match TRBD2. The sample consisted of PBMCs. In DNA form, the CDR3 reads TGCGCCAGCAGCGACGGGAGGGCCCTGGTTGTGTCTGGGGCCAACGTCCTGACTTTC. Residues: CASSDGRALVVSGANVLTF.